The rows below give T cell receptor beta chains drawn from one sample of a study of tumour-infiltrating T cells in Burkitt lymphoma. Libraries were prepared by immunoSEQ multiplex PCR; TCRdb keeps only in-frame clonotypes and omits some of them. In the table there are around 17,000 clones, 80% of which are singletons. Sample: tumor tissue. Every receptor here comes from a human donor with diffuse large B-cell lymphoma. The CDR3 runs from the conserved cysteine through the conserved F or W.

v_gene,j_gene,CDR3aa
TRBV4-3,TRBJ2-5,CASSQEWPSGGQETQYF
TRBV10-3,TRBJ2-4,CAISVRTGQQNIQYF
TRBV5-8,TRBJ1-1,CASSLVFRENTEAFF
TRBV18,TRBJ1-2,CASSREGLWNGYTF
TRBV6-6,TRBJ2-1,CASRLAGALNEQFF
TRBV5-6,TRBJ2-7,CASSPKTGIALGEYF
TRBV6-4,TRBJ2-4,CASGRWGGRAKNIQYF
TRBV5-4,TRBJ2-1,CASSSTTEQFF
TRBV2,TRBJ1-1,CASSERQGRNTEAFF
TRBV19,TRBJ1-1,CASIRGGLEAFF
TRBV9,TRBJ2-7,CASSVDSGLAGGLDYEQYF